The source of this T cell receptor beta chain is a study of T cells in Graves' hyperthyroidism and ophthalmopathy. Across the whole study: Peripheral blood was drawn at first diagnosis, prior to all treatment.

Ophthalmopathy in the patients scored at least 3 on Clinical Activity Score and at least 4 on NOSPECS grade, lasting under 3 months. Exclusions: uncontrolled infection, other autoimmune disease, pregnancy, lactation. RNA transcripts were the template for amplifying TCR beta CDR3 regions. TCR CDR3 regions were first amplified by RT-PCR with HTBI primers. Via MiXCR, TCRdb re-called the multiplex PCR reads, giving one row per CDR3 protein. The sample lists about 640,000 distinct CDR3 sequences, less than 25% occurring once. Overall study results and limits: Blood also carried most thyroid clonotypes expanded above 0.001.

To note about this clonotype: Its specificity is not known.

Germline-derived CDR1 and CDR2 are SGHNT and YYREEE (reference sequence). The V end lost 4 bases, the J end lost 5 bases, and 18 bases lay between the germline ends. The CDR3 has 15 amino acids. V gene TRBV5-4 combines with J gene TRBJ2-5; D not resolved. The source material was blood. The sequence was collected from a man aged 25-45 years with Graves' ophthalmopathy. The CDR3 DNA is TGTGCCAGCAGCCGGGCAGTAGGAGAGCTCGAGACCCAGTACTTC. Translation: CASSRAVGELETQYF.